A single sample is the source of the 10 T cell receptor beta chains below, sequenced in a study of blood T cell repertoires in COVID-19. Sequencing used immunoSEQ multiplex PCR; TCRdb keeps in-frame clones, though not all of them. The sample yields over 80,000 clones, about nine tenths seen once. The specimen sequenced was peripheral blood. The receptors originated from a man aged 45-65 years with acute or convalescent COVID-19.

The rearrangement joins TRBV5-1 to TRBJ2-2; 12 bases align to TRBD1. The germline CDR1 and CDR2 sequences are SGHRS and YFSETQ. This CDR3 comprises 16 residues. With V trimmed by 4 bases and J by 7 bases, 8 bases remained unmatched. The CDR3 nucleotides read TGCGCCAGCAGCCCCGGGACAGGGGGCGTGCACGGGGAGCTGTTTTTT. This gives the protein CASSPGTGGVHGELFF.

This clone was observed a handful of times. The chain links TRBV5-4 to TRBJ1-3, with D possibly being TRBD1 (5 bases). Germline CDR1 reads SGHNT; CDR2 reads YYREEE (reference sequence). V was pared by 0 bases and J by 4 bases, with 5 bases between. The CDR3 runs to 13 residues. CDR3 sequence (DNA): TGTGCCAGCAGCTTGGGACAGGGAAACACCATATATTTT. It yields the protein CASSLGQGNTIYF.

This rearrangement joins TRBV5-1 to TRBJ2-5, with a weak D call TRBD1 (6 bases). Trimming took 4 bases from V and 2 from J, leaving 12 bases between them. The germline gives CDR1 SGHRS, CDR2 YFSETQ. The CDR3 contains 14 residues. The CDR3 loop is CASSSSGAQETQYF. CDR3 in DNA: TGCGCCAGCAGCAGCTCAGGGGCGCAAGAGACCCAGTACTTC.

This chain joins TRBV5-1 and TRBJ1-2, with D tentatively TRBD1 (5 bases). V lost 0 bases to trimming and J lost 2 bases, with 8 bases between them. CDR3 length: 14 amino acids. Germline loops: CDR1 SGHRS, CDR2 YFSETQ. CDR3 sequence reads: CASSLGTKNYGYTF. DNA for the CDR3: TGCGCCAGCAGCTTGGGGACAAAAAACTATGGCTACACCTTC.

The chain couples TRBV4-1 to TRBJ2-1; 11 bases are a match to TRBD2. Looked up from germline, CDR1 is MGHRA and CDR2 is YSYEKL. V gave up 3 bases and J gave up 2 bases; unmatched junction bases: 9. The CDR3 totals 18 residues. The CDR3 loop is CASSQSVSGRAPYNEQFF. CDR3 DNA sequence: TGCGCCAGCAGCCAGAGCGTTAGCGGGAGGGCCCCCTACAATGAGCAGTTCTTC.

The chain has TRBV5-1 and TRBJ2-3; 11 bases agree with TRBD2. The CDR3 has 14 amino acids. CDR1 is SGHRS and CDR2 is YFSETQ in the germline V gene. J was trimmed by 3 bases and V by 3 bases; bases with no gene match: 0. For the CDR3, the DNA is TGCGCCAGCAGCTCTAGCGGGAGGACAGATACGCAGTATTTT. This encodes CASSSSGRTDTQYF.

The chain combines TRBV24-1 with TRBJ2-7; tentative D call: TRBD2 (5 bases). The V and J ends lost 2 bases and 9 bases respectively, with 13 bases between them. The length of the CDR3 is 13 residues. The germline gives CDR1 KGHDR, CDR2 SFDVKD. CDR3 region: CATSDSAARVQYF. CDR3 nucleotides: TGTGCCACCAGTGATTCAGCGGCCCGGGTGCAGTACTTC.

The genes are TRBV19 and TRBJ1-1; D is possibly TRBD1 (5 bases). Trimming took off 9 bases at V and 1 base at J, with 24 bases between the two ends. The CDR3 loop spans 17 amino acids. In germline, CDR1 is LNHDA, CDR2 SQIVND (reference sequence). This CDR3 is CASTTGGVYMGNTEAFF. In nucleotides, the CDR3 is TGTGCCAGCACGACCGGGGGGGTGTATATGGGGAACACTGAAGCTTTCTTT.

This chain connects TRBV24-1 to TRBJ1-3, with 7 nucleotides matching TRBD1. The trim removed 4 bases at V and 3 bases at J, leaving 2 bases unmatched. CDR3 length: 14 residues. CDR1 is KGHDR, CDR2 SFDVKD, per germline. CDR3 amino acids: CATSETGVGNTIYF. The CDR3 DNA reads TGTGCCACCAGTGAAACAGGGGTTGGAAACACCATATATTTT.

The gene calls are TRBV12-2 and TRBJ2-3; the table names TRBD2, a call not compared with the DNA. TRBV12-2 is given as a pseudogene. The CDR3 runs to 19 residues. The chain's CDR3 is CASRLDVASGRASADTQYF. CDR3 nucleotide sequence: TGTGCAAGTCGCTTAGATGTGGCTAGCGGGAGGGCCTCAGCAGATACGCAGTATTTT.